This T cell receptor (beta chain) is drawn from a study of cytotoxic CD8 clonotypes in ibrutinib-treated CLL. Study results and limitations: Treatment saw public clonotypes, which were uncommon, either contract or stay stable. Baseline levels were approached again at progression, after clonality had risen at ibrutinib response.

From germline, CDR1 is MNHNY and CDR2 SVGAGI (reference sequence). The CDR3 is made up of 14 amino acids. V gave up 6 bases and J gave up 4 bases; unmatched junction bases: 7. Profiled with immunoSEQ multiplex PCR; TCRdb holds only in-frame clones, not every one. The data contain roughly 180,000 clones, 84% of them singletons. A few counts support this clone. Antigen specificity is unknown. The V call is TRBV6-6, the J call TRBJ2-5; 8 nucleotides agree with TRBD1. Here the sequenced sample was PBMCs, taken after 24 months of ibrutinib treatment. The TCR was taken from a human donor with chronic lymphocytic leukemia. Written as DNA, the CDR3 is TGTGCCAGCAGCCTACGAGGACAGGGAGAGACCCAGTACTTC. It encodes CASSLRGQGETQYF.